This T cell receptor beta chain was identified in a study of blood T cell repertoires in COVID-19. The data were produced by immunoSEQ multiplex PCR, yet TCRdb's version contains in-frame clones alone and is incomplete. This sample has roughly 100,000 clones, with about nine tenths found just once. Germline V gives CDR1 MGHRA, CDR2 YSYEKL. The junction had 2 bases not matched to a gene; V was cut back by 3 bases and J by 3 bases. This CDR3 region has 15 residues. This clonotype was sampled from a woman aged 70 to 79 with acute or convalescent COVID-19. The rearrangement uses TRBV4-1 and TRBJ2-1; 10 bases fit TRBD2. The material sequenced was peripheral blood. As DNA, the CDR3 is TGCGCCAGCAGCCATGCTAGCGGGAGCTACAATGAGCAGTTCTTC. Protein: CASSHASGSYNEQFF.